Given below is one T cell receptor (beta chain) in context. The antigen is undetermined. CDR3 length: 13 amino acids. Germline lookup yields CDR1 SGHDT and CDR2 YYEEEE. V was cut by 4 bases and J by 4 bases, with 11 bases left in between. The PCR employed 60 Vbeta primers together with 13 Jbeta primers. Measured with immunoSEQ multiplex PCR; TCRdb has only the in-frame clones, and not every one. This table has approximately 150,000 clones, more than 75% appearing once. The data were obtained in a study of cytomegalovirus exposure and HLA in healthy donors. Across the whole study: Unique TCR beta sequences numbering some 110 million came from about 179 million T cells in an earlier analysis. Study observations and caveats: TRBV6-2, TRBV6-3 and some other V segments were excluded as indistinguishable. Specificity for CMV antigens was confirmed in vitro for a few of the CMV-associated chains. CMV serostatus was the sole immune exposure data available.

Sequencing was carried out using PBMCs. The gene calls are TRBV5-6 and TRBJ1-2, with D possibly TRBD1 on 5 matching bases. The source is a man in his forties in good health and CMV-seronegative. The CDR3 coding sequence is TGTGCCAGCAGCGACGGGACTCCCTATGGCTACACCTTC. Residues: CASSDGTPYGYTF.